These 26 T cell receptor beta chains share one sample of origin, sequenced in a study of T cell responses to AZD1222 COVID-19 vaccine. Profiling relied on immunoSEQ multiplex PCR, and the TCRdb table lists in-frame clones only, not all of them. The data contain 90,000 to 120,000 clones, around 90% of them singletons. Sample: peripheral blood, taken 28 days after the second AZD1222 dose. All receptors come from an adult who received the AZD1222 COVID-19 vaccine.

The genes are TRBV5-1 and TRBJ2-2; tentative D call: TRBD1 (5 bases). CDR1 is SGHRS, CDR2 YFSETQ, per germline. Between the trimmed V and J ends, which lost 4 bases and 1 base, there was a span of 11 bases. The CDR3 loop spans 15 amino acids. CDR3 DNA: TGCGCCAGCAGCCAGGCCACAGGGAACACCGGGGAGCTGTTTTTT. It specifies CASSQATGNTGELFF.

The chain links TRBV18 to TRBJ2-5; TRBD2 might be the D (6 bases). CDR1 and CDR2 from the germline V gene are KGHSH and LQKENI. This CDR3 spans 13 amino acids. Trimming stripped 2 bases from V and 5 bases from J, with 9 bases between. Here the CDR3 reads CASSPNGGETQYF. The CDR3 bases are TGTGCCAGCTCACCAAACGGAGGGGAGACCCAGTACTTC.

This chain connects TRBV3-1 (or the pseudogene TRBV3-2) to TRBJ1-6, with D possibly matching TRBD1 (6 bases). V shed 6 bases and J shed 7 bases, with 10 bases lying between them. The length of the CDR3 is 13 residues. Germline CDR1 is LGHDT and CDR2 is YNNKEL (reference sequence). The chain's CDR3 is CASRQGANSPLHF. CDR3 coding DNA: TGTGCCAGCAGACAGGGTGCGAATTCACCCCTCCACTTT.

V usage is TRBV4-1 and J usage is TRBJ2-7; 11 positions agree with TRBD2. Per germline, CDR1 MGHRA and CDR2 YSYEKL. The ends lost 5 bases at V and 6 bases at J; junction bases unmatched: 9. CDR3 size: 15 residues. The CDR3 DNA is TGCGCCAGCAGCTATAGCGGGGGGGCCTCGGGCGAGCAGTACTTC. This sequence encodes CASSYSGGASGEQYF.

The rearrangement joins TRBV19 to TRBJ1-5, with 9 bases fitting TRBD1. The CDR3 is 14 amino acids. Germline trimming cut 5 bases from V and 7 bases from J; bases unmatched to any gene: 6. Germline CDR1 reads LNHDA; CDR2 reads SQIVND (reference sequence). The CDR3: CASSVGTGRQPQHF. For the CDR3, the DNA is TGTGCCAGTAGTGTCGGGACAGGGAGGCAGCCCCAGCATTTT.

This chain uses TRBV27 with TRBJ2-1; TRBD2 agrees at 10 bases. This CDR3 is built from 15 residues. Looked up from germline, CDR1 is MNHEY and CDR2 is SMNVEV (reference sequence). V lost 2 bases and J lost 3; bases outside the gene matches: 1. The CDR3 nucleotides are TGTGCCAGCAGTTTAGTAGCGGGGGGCTACAATGAGCAGTTCTTC. It codes for CASSLVAGGYNEQFF.

This rearrangement joins TRBV11-1 to TRBJ1-1; D call uncertain. Germline V gene lookup returns CDR1 SGHAT and CDR2 FQDESV (reference sequence). The CDR3 consists of 13 residues. V lost 0 bases and J lost 3, with 5 bases in between. The DNA for the CDR3 is TGTGCCAGCAGCTTAGCTGCGTACACTGAAGCTTTCTTT. Translated: CASSLAAYTEAFF. The complete variable domain, with remaining parts taken from reference TRBV11-1 and TRBJ1-1, reads EAEVAQSPRYKITEKSQAVAFWCDPISGHATLYWYRQILGQGPELLVQFQDESVVDDSQLPKDRFSAERLKGVDSTLKIQPAELGDSAMYLCASSLAAYTEAFFGQGTRLTVV.

This clone was detected only a few times. The junction differs from germline at one of its ends, possibly a read error. The chain is built from TRBV30 and TRBJ2-7, with 8 bases fitting TRBD2. CDR1 and CDR2 from the germline V gene are GTSNPN and SVGIG (reference sequence). This CDR3 contains 16 residues. Here the CDR3 reads CAWSSSSGGPSHEQYF. The CDR3 DNA is TGTGCCTGGAGTAGTTCCTCGGGGGGGCCCTCCCACGAGCAGTACTTC.

This sequence joins TRBV4-1 and TRBJ1-2; tentative D call: TRBD1 (5 bases). The CDR3 has 16 amino acids. Germline V lookup: CDR1 MGHRA, CDR2 YSYEKL. Trimming stripped 1 base from V and 10 bases from J, with 22 bases between. The CDR3 sequence is CASSQVETAAGGDYTF. CDR3 sequence (DNA): TGCGCCAGCAGCCAAGTGGAAACGGCCGCCGGGGGGGACTACACCTTC.

The J gene is TRBJ1-6, the V gene TRBV6-5, with D possibly matching TRBD1 (5 bases). The V gene lost 10 bases and the J gene lost 7 bases, with 17 bases spanning the gap. This CDR3 comprises 14 residues. In germline, CDR1 is MNHEY, CDR2 SVGAGI. This CDR3 is CATIWGNENSPLHF. CDR3 coding DNA: TGTGCCACCATCTGGGGCAATGAGAATTCACCCCTCCACTTT.

This CDR3 reads CASSYTEPVGVKNIQYF. CDR3 sequence (DNA): TGTGCCAGCAGTTACACTGAACCGGTAGGGGTCAAAAACATTCAGTACTTC. The chain combines TRBV6-2 or TRBV6-3 with TRBJ2-4; TRBD1 might be the D (5 bases). This CDR3 has 17 residues. V was pared by 2 bases and J by 3 bases, with 17 bases between. Germline loops: CDR1 MNHEY, CDR2 SVGEGT.

V is TRBV28 and J is TRBJ2-7; TRBD1 matches 8 bases. V dropped 7 bases and J dropped 0; count of bases not matched to a gene: 5. CDR3 length equals 14 residues. Germline assignment: CDR1 MDHEN and CDR2 SYDVKM. The CDR3 DNA reads as TGTGCCAGCACCCAACAGGGGGGCTCCTACGAGCAGTACTTC. It encodes CASTQQGGSYEQYF.

CDR3: CASSSAAGTGGHNEQFF. CDR3 bases: TGTGCCAGCAGCTCCGCCGCCGGGACAGGGGGTCACAATGAGCAGTTCTTC. This chain joins TRBV7-8 and TRBJ2-1; TRBD1 matches at 11 bases. The CDR3 loop spans 17 amino acids. The J segment lost 5 bases and the V segment lost 4 bases, leaving 10 bases of the junction unmatched. The germline V gene encodes CDR1 SGHVS and CDR2 FQNEAQ.

The chain couples TRBV28 to TRBJ1-2, with 9 bases identical to TRBD1. This CDR3 has 15 residues. Trimming at V came to 4 bases and at J to 7 bases, leaving 10 bases not matched to a gene. The germline V gene encodes CDR1 MDHEN and CDR2 SYDVKM. The CDR3 nucleotides read TGTGCCAGCAGTTCGGGGACAGGGTTAATTCTTGGCTACACCTTC. Translation gives CASSSGTGLILGYTF.

Comments on this clone: Other DNA sequences in the sample encode the same CDR3. The chain joins TRBV7-9 to TRBJ1-5; no reliable D call. V was clipped by 1 base and J by 6 bases, with 7 bases between them. CDR3 size: 13 residues. Germline CDR1 is SEHNR and CDR2 is FQNEAQ (reference sequence). CDR3 DNA: TGTGCCAGCAGCTTAGGAGGTGGTCAGCCCCAGCATTTT. Encoded protein: CASSLGGGQPQHF.

V usage is TRBV7-2 and J usage is TRBJ2-3; TRBD2 agrees at 11 bases. The CDR3 contains 16 residues. The germline CDR1 and CDR2 sequences are SGHTA and FQGNSA. V gave up 5 bases and J gave up 6 bases; unmatched junction bases: 10. CDR3 nucleotides: TGTGCCAGCAGCCCCCTGACTAGCGGGGAATGGGATACGCAGTATTTT. Protein product: CASSPLTSGEWDTQYF.

This sequence joins TRBV7-8 and TRBJ2-3, with TRBD2 identical over 12 bases. CDR3 length: 18 residues. V trimming: 4 bases; J trimming: 1 base; junction bases outside the gene matches: 9. Germline CDR1 SGHVS, CDR2 FQNEAQ. CDR3 in amino acids: CASSSARLAGEGTDTQYF. The CDR3 coding sequence is TGTGCCAGCAGCTCAGCCCGACTAGCGGGGGAAGGCACAGATACGCAGTATTTT.

The V and J genes are TRBV6-5 and TRBJ1-2; a possible D gene is TRBD1 (6 bases). CDR3 length: 15 amino acids. V lost 6 bases and J 8 bases, leaving 22 bases between the germline ends. Germline assignment: CDR1 MNHEY and CDR2 SVGAGI. This chain's CDR3 is CASSSKTRERGGYTF. CDR3 sequence (DNA): TGTGCCAGCAGCTCCAAGACCCGGGAGAGGGGGGGCTACACCTTC.

This chain uses TRBV7-2 with TRBJ1-2, with D tentatively TRBD1 (5 bases). The CDR3 is 11 residues long. Germline CDR1 reads SGHTA; CDR2 reads FQGNSA. Trimming stripped 8 bases from V and 3 bases from J, with 7 bases between. In nucleotides, the CDR3 is TGTGCCAGCGGCAGGGACTATGGCTACACCTTC. This encodes CASGRDYGYTF.

This clone has a single count. The DNA for the CDR3 is TGTGCCAGCAGCCAAGAAGCCCTTATAGGGGGTTCGGGCACTGAAGCTTTCTTT. It codes for CASSQEALIGGSGTEAFF. The rearrangement uses TRBV3-1 (or the pseudogene TRBV3-2) and TRBJ1-1, with D possibly being TRBD1 (6 bases). The CDR3 has 18 amino acids. Germline V lookup: CDR1 LGHDT, CDR2 YNNKEL (reference sequence). V lost 0 bases and J 4 bases, leaving 21 bases between the germline ends.

The chain recombines TRBV11-2 with TRBJ1-3; no definite D call. Trimming removed 5 bases at V and 1 base at J, with 12 bases between. Germline V gene lookup returns CDR1 SGHAT and CDR2 FQNNGV. This CDR3 is built from 15 residues. The DNA of the CDR3 is TGTGCCAGCAGCCCCATCCGGGGTTCTGGAAACACCATATATTTT. Translation gives CASSPIRGSGNTIYF.

The rearrangement links TRBV19 to TRBJ1-1, with D uncertain. The germline V gene has CDR1 LNHDA and CDR2 SQIVND (reference sequence). The CDR3 covers 14 residues. Trimming took 5 bases from V and 1 from J, leaving 11 bases between them. The CDR3 reads CASSWSGSNTEAFF. The CDR3 nucleotides are TGTGCCAGTAGTTGGTCGGGGTCGAACACTGAAGCTTTCTTT.

The CDR3 bases are TGTGCCGACGATACCGGGACAGGGGGCTTGGAGACCCAGTACTTC. It specifies CADDTGTGGLETQYF. The chain recombines TRBV5-8 with TRBJ2-5; 12 bases map to TRBD1. Losses at the gene ends were 10 bases for V and 5 bases for J; bases not matched to a gene: 12. The germline gives CDR1 SGHTS, CDR2 YDEGEE. CDR3 length: 15 residues.

This clone was counted a few times. This chain connects TRBV3-1 (or the pseudogene TRBV3-2) to TRBJ1-1; no clear D gene. The CDR3 loop spans 14 amino acids. The ends were cut back, 1 base at V and 0 bases at J, with 6 bases in the middle. CDR1 is LGHDT, CDR2 YNNKEL, per germline (reference sequence). In DNA form, the CDR3 reads TGTGCCAGCAGCCAAGCTTGGATGAACACTGAAGCTTTCTTT. It specifies CASSQAWMNTEAFF.

This chain connects TRBV12-3 or TRBV12-4 to TRBJ1-6, with a tentative D call TRBD1 (5 bases). V was trimmed by 6 bases and J by 10 bases, leaving 13 bases between them. The CDR3 length is 13 residues. The chain's CDR3 is CASSLPGWSPLHF. In nucleotides, the CDR3 is TGTGCCAGCAGCCTTCCAGGGTGGTCACCCCTCCACTTT.

V and J are TRBV5-1 and TRBJ1-1, with D possibly matching TRBD1 (5 bases). There are 14 residues in the CDR3. In germline, CDR1 is SGHRS, CDR2 YFSETQ. With 5 bases removed from V and 10 bases from J, the gap between germline ends came to 21 bases. The CDR3 loop reads CASSTQEGRRRAFF. The CDR3 region has the DNA TGCGCCAGCAGTACTCAGGAGGGGCGGCGGCGAGCTTTCTTT.